The rows below give T cell receptor beta chains drawn from one sample of a study of T cell repertoires in cytomegalovirus infection. TCRdb used MiXCR to reprocess the reads, holding one entry per CDR3 protein. The sample lists over 200,000 distinct CDR3 sequences, about 13% occurring once. The sample comprised PBMCs. Source of these receptors: a human donor in good health (CMV status not recorded). Some clones in this sample may be carry-over from other donors' samples. Both conserved end residues are part of each CDR3. Each record gives: D gene, J gene, V gene, clone size, CDR3 DNA, CDR3 protein. D genes are given only for firm matches. The size of a clone is reported for some rows only, either as once, few or many, or as a class for expanded clones.

D: NA; J: TRBJ2-7; V: TRBV12-3/TRBV12-4; size: few; DNA: TGTGCCAGCAGACGTGACAGGAGTAGCTCCTACGAGCAGTACTTC; CDR3: CASRRDRSSSYEQYF
D: NA; J: TRBJ2-7; V: TRBV7-2; size: many; DNA: TGTGCCAGCAGCTTAGTGCACGAGCAGTACTTC; CDR3: CASSLVHEQYF
D: NA; J: TRBJ2-2; V: TRBV6-2/TRBV6-3; size: many; DNA: TGTGCCAGCGAGATACGGACTAACACCGGGGAGCTGTTTTTT; CDR3: CASEIRTNTGELFF
D: TRBD2; J: TRBJ2-1; V: TRBV4-1; size: few; DNA: TGCGCCAGCAGCCAGCCGGGACTAGCGGACCTCTACAATGAGCAGTTCTTC; CDR3: CASSQPGLADLYNEQFF
D: TRBD1; J: TRBJ2-1; V: TRBV28; size: NA; DNA: TGTGCCAGTGCCCGGGACAGGGGAGGCAATGAGCAGTTCTTC; CDR3: CASARDRGGNEQFF
D: NA; J: TRBJ1-4; V: TRBV7-9; size: NA; DNA: TGTGCCAGCAGCTACCCAGTCTCAACTAATGAAAAACTGTTTTTT; CDR3: CASSYPVSTNEKLFF
D: NA; J: TRBJ1-1; V: TRBV20-1; size: few; DNA: TGCAGTGCCAAAGGACAGTACCACACTGAAGCTTTCTTT; CDR3: CSAKGQYHTEAFF
D: TRBD1; J: TRBJ2-5; V: TRBV20-1; size: few; DNA: TGCAGTGCCACCACAGGGGGAGAGACCCAGTACTTC; CDR3: CSATTGGETQYF
D: NA; J: TRBJ2-2; V: TRBV7-2; size: many; DNA: TGTGCCAGCAGCTTAGCGCCGGCTAGCGATGTCCACACCGGGGAGCTGTTTTTT; CDR3: CASSLAPASDVHTGELFF
D: NA; J: TRBJ1-5; V: TRBV28; size: few; DNA: TGTGCCAGCAGTACGGCCGGGTTCGATCAGCCCCAGCATTTT; CDR3: CASSTAGFDQPQHF
D: NA; J: TRBJ2-7; V: TRBV15; size: many; DNA: TGTGCCACCAGCAGAGCAGGAGGGTCGATCTACGAGCAGTACTTC; CDR3: CATSRAGGSIYEQYF
D: NA; J: TRBJ2-1; V: TRBV7-3; size: few; DNA: TGTGCCAGCAGCTTAAGTGAGGGAGTAAATGAGCAGTTCTTC; CDR3: CASSLSEGVNEQFF
D: NA; J: TRBJ1-5; V: TRBV7-9; size: many; DNA: TGTGCCAGCAGCTCCGGGATAGGGGGGAATCAGCCCCAGCATTTT; CDR3: CASSSGIGGNQPQHF
D: TRBD1; J: TRBJ1-1; V: TRBV14; size: few; DNA: TGTGCCAGCAGCCAACAACAGGGGATTGAAGCTTTCTTT; CDR3: CASSQQQGIEAFF
D: TRBD2; J: TRBJ2-7; V: TRBV20-1; size: NA; DNA: TGCAGTGCTAGTGGGGGGGGGAGCTCCTACGAGCAGTACTTC; CDR3: CSASGGGSSYEQYF
D: TRBD1; J: TRBJ1-5; V: TRBV20-1; size: NA; DNA: TGCAGTGCTAGATCTGACAGGGGATATCAGCCCCAGCATTTT; CDR3: CSARSDRGYQPQHF
D: NA; J: TRBJ1-5; V: TRBV2; size: few; DNA: TGTGCCAGCACAGATAGTTGGGGCAATCAGCCCCAGCATTTT; CDR3: CASTDSWGNQPQHF
D: NA; J: TRBJ2-5; V: TRBV12-3/TRBV12-4; size: few; DNA: TGTGCCAGCAGCCTCCTCGACAGTGTCGAGACCCAGTACTTC; CDR3: CASSLLDSVETQYF
D: NA; J: TRBJ2-7; V: TRBV7-9; size: NA; DNA: TGTGCCAGCAGCTCAGGGGGGCTCCACGAGCAGTACTTC; CDR3: CASSSGGLHEQYF
D: TRBD1; J: TRBJ1-5; V: TRBV6-5; size: few; DNA: TGTGCCAGCAGTTACTCGAGCCAGGGGGGCAATCAGCCCCAGCATTTT; CDR3: CASSYSSQGGNQPQHF
D: TRBD2; J: TRBJ2-1; V: TRBV2; size: few; DNA: TGTGCCAGCAGTGAAGCCCTGCGGGGGGGTGGTGAGCAGTTCTTC; CDR3: CASSEALRGGGEQFF
D: NA; J: TRBJ2-7; V: TRBV7-9; size: few; DNA: TGTGCCAGCAGCTTAGCTGCGATACCTCCTTACGAGCAGTACTTC; CDR3: CASSLAAIPPYEQYF
D: TRBD1; J: TRBJ2-3; V: TRBV18; size: NA; DNA: TGTGCCAGCTCAAGCCGGGACAGGGAAGATACGCAGTATTTT; CDR3: CASSSRDREDTQYF
D: TRBD1; J: TRBJ2-7; V: TRBV20-1; size: few; DNA: TGCAGTGCAGCGTCCGAGCAGGGGGTTGGCGAGCAGTACTTC; CDR3: CSAASEQGVGEQYF
D: TRBD1; J: TRBJ2-5; V: TRBV24-1; size: NA; DNA: TGTGCCACCAGTGGACAGGGGGCCGGCCTTTTTGAGACCCAGTACTTC; CDR3: CATSGQGAGLFETQYF
D: NA; J: TRBJ1-1; V: TRBV28; size: many; DNA: TGTGCCAGCAGCGGGGCGGACACTGAAGCTTTCTTT; CDR3: CASSGADTEAFF
D: TRBD2; J: TRBJ2-7; V: TRBV4-3; size: many; DNA: TGCGCCAGCAGCCAAGGCGGGGGGTTCTCCTACGAGCAGTACTTC; CDR3: CASSQGGGFSYEQYF
D: NA; J: TRBJ2-7; V: TRBV7-3; size: many; DNA: TGTGCCAGCAGCCTCGACCCCAACTACGAGCAGTACTTC; CDR3: CASSLDPNYEQYF
D: NA; J: TRBJ2-1; V: TRBV29-1; size: NA; DNA: TGCAGCGGACGAAGGGGGTTCGATGAGCAGTTCTTC; CDR3: CSGRRGFDEQFF
D: NA; J: TRBJ1-5; V: TRBV2; size: NA; DNA: TGTGCCAGCAGTGGTGGGGACACCAGTAATGGGCCCCAGCATTTT; CDR3: CASSGGDTSNGPQHF
D: TRBD2; J: TRBJ2-7; V: TRBV7-6; size: many; DNA: TGTGCCAGCAGCTTACTGCGGGAGGGCCCCTACGAGCAGTACTTC; CDR3: CASSLLREGPYEQYF
D: NA; J: TRBJ2-3; V: TRBV6-2/TRBV6-3; size: few; DNA: TGTGCCAGCAGCCGACTAGAAACAGATACGCAGTATTTT; CDR3: CASSRLETDTQYF
D: NA; J: TRBJ2-3; V: TRBV9; size: NA; DNA: TGTGCCAGCAGCGTAGGGCTAGGGAGCACAGATACGCAGTATTTT; CDR3: CASSVGLGSTDTQYF
D: NA; J: TRBJ1-2; V: TRBV7-2; size: many; DNA: TGTGCCAGCAGCCCCGGGCCGGGGCTTATATTAGGCTACACCTTC; CDR3: CASSPGPGLILGYTF
D: TRBD2; J: TRBJ2-3; V: TRBV6-5; size: many; DNA: TGTGCCAGCAGTTATTTAGCGGGAGGGCCAACAGATACGCAGTATTTT; CDR3: CASSYLAGGPTDTQYF
D: TRBD2; J: TRBJ2-1; V: TRBV7-9; size: few; DNA: TGTGCCAGCACCCAAATAGGACTAGCGGTTTACAATGAGCAGTTCTTC; CDR3: CASTQIGLAVYNEQFF
D: NA; J: TRBJ1-5; V: TRBV7-9; size: many; DNA: TGTGCCAGCAGCCTTGACGACCGACTAAATCAGCCCCAGCATTTT; CDR3: CASSLDDRLNQPQHF